The 10 T cell receptor beta chains reported below all come from one sample, sequenced in a study of low-dose radiotherapy and immunotherapy resistance in tumors. Alpha and beta chains were covered, as first-strand cDNA relied on TRAV- and TRBV-specific primers. TCR amplification used 20 to 25 PCR cycles, a constant-region primer and a V-primer adapter. TCRdb reanalysed the reads using MiXCR and keeps one entry per CDR3 protein. The table includes 50,000 or so distinct CDR3 sequences, 20% to 25% detected once. The time point: after trial treatment. Treatment here: LDRT plus nivolumab, ipilimumab, low-dose cyclophosphamide and aspirin (RACIN trial). Sequenced material: PBMCs, taken after low-dose radiotherapy plus immunotherapy. The source is a male donor with prostate cancer.

This clonotype was counted many times. The chain joins TRBV6-6 to TRBJ2-1, with 8 bases aligning to TRBD2. Trimming at V came to 6 bases and at J to 10 bases, leaving 11 bases not matched to a gene. The V gene's germline CDR1 is MNHNY and CDR2 SVGAGI (reference sequence). The CDR3 loop spans 14 amino acids. This chain's CDR3 is CASRNSGAHSEQFF. The CDR3 nucleotides are TGTGCCAGCAGGAATAGCGGGGCCCACTCAGAGCAGTTCTTC.

V and J are TRBV12-3 or TRBV12-4 and TRBJ1-5; TRBD1 is a possible D gene (6 bases). The length of the CDR3 is 14 residues. Trimming removed 6 bases at V and 2 bases at J, with 11 bases between. The CDR3 reads CASSFRQGNQPQHF. CDR3 DNA sequence: TGTGCCAGCAGCTTTCGACAGGGCAATCAGCCCCAGCATTTT.

At least ten counts were recorded for this clonotype. The gene calls are TRBV10-3 and TRBJ2-3; no firm D call. CDR1 ENHRY and CDR2 SYGVKD come from the germline V gene. Trimming pared 7 bases from V and 0 bases from J, leaving 11 bases between. This CDR3 spans 14 amino acids. The CDR3 DNA follows: TGTGCCATCACTAGGACGGATAGCACAGATACGCAGTATTTT. This codes for CAITRTDSTDTQYF.

As for this clonotype: A single base is all that separates this from a far larger clone, so a read error is likely. V and J are TRBV5-5 and TRBJ2-1; no clear D gene. The germline V gene has CDR1 SGHKS and CDR2 YYEKEE (reference sequence). V was clipped by 5 bases and J by 13 bases, with 16 bases between them. The CDR3 length is 12 residues. The CDR3 nucleotides read TGTGCCAGCAGGACCGTCGGAGAGACCCAGTTCTTC. As protein: CASRTVGETQFF.

This clonotype was counted ten times or more. The chain links TRBV2 to TRBJ2-1; unclear D gene. CDR1 is SNHLY, CDR2 FYNNEI, per germline. The CDR3 loop spans 13 amino acids. Trimming took 5 bases from V and 9 from J, leaving 14 bases between them. CDR3 bases: TGTGCCAGCAGTAGGGCCGCCAATGTTGAGCAGTTCTTC. Translation gives CASSRAANVEQFF.

This clonotype was picked up many times. This chain links TRBV10-3 with TRBJ2-6; D is ambiguous. Germline CDR1 ENHRY, CDR2 SYGVKD. The CDR3 has 16 amino acids. The V end was cut by 0 bases, the J end by 0 bases, with 6 bases between. CDR3 coding DNA: TGTGCCATCAGTGAGTCTACGAGCTCTGGGGCCAACGTCCTGACTTTC. Amino acids: CAISESTSSGANVLTF.

The V and J genes are TRBV7-8 and TRBJ2-7; 11 bases map to TRBD1. The J segment lost 3 bases and the V segment lost 2 bases, leaving 3 bases of the junction unmatched. The CDR3 spans 15 residues. Germline V gives CDR1 SGHVS, CDR2 FQNEAQ. The CDR3 spells CASSLSGTGGYEQYF. The CDR3 DNA sequence: TGTGCCAGCAGCTTATCCGGGACAGGGGGCTACGAGCAGTACTTC.

This clonotype was seen ten or more times. The chain combines TRBV2 with TRBJ1-5, with 9 bases fitting TRBD1. The CDR3 runs to 18 residues. V lost 6 bases to trimming and J lost 0 bases; unmatched junction nucleotides: 12. Germline V gene data show CDR1 as SNHLY and CDR2 as FYNNEI. The DNA for the CDR3 is TGTGCCAGCAGCCCCCCCCGGACAGGGGCCTTTAGCAATCAGCCCCAGCATTTT. Encoded protein: CASSPPRTGAFSNQPQHF. Using reference TRBV2 and TRBJ1-5 for the parts outside the CDR3, the full variable domain is EPEVTQTPSHQVTQMGQEVILRCVPISNHLYFYWYRQILGQKVEFLVSFYNNEISEKSEIFDDQFSVERPDGSNFTLKIRSTKLEDSAMYFCASSPPRTGAFSNQPQHFGDGTRLSIL.

This clonotype was observed many times. The rearrangement uses TRBV20-1 and TRBJ2-1, with D perhaps given as TRBD1 or TRBD2 (5 bases each). This CDR3 comprises 16 residues. Trimming took 0 bases from V and 4 from J, leaving 16 bases between them. CDR1 and CDR2 from the germline V gene are DFQATT and SNEGSKA (reference sequence). CDR3 DNA sequence: TGCAGTGCTAGAGATCCATCGGGACCCCAATACAATGAGCAGTTCTTC. Its translation: CSARDPSGPQYNEQFF.

A word on this clonotype: One base separates it from a far larger clone, so it is likely a read error. The chain is built from TRBV2 and TRBJ2-1; 10 bases map to TRBD1. The germline V gene has CDR1 SNHLY and CDR2 FYNNEI. The junction had 6 bases not matched to a gene; V was cut back by 6 bases and J by 10 bases. CDR3 length: 13 residues. The CDR3 spells CASRGTGAYEQFF. CDR3 sequence (DNA): TGTGCCAGCAGGGGGACAGGGGCCTACGAGCAGTTCTTC.